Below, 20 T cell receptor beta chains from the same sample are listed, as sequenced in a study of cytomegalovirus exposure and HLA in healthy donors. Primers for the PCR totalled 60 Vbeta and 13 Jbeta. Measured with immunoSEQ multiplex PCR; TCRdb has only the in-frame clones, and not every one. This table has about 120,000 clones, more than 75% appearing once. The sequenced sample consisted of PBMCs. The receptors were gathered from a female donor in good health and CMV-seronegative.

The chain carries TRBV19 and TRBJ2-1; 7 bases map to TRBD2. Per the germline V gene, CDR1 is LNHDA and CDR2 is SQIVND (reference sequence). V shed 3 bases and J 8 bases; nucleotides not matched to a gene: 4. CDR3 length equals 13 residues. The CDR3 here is CASSIGLADEQFF. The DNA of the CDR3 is TGTGCCAGTAGTATTGGGCTAGCGGATGAGCAGTTCTTC.

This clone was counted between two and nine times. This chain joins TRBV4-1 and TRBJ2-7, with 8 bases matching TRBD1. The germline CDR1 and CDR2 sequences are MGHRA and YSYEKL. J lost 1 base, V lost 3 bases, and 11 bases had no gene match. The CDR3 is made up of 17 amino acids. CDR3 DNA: TGCGCCAGCAGCCACCCTCCGGACAGGGCCATATCCTACGAGCAGTACTTC. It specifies CASSHPPDRAISYEQYF.

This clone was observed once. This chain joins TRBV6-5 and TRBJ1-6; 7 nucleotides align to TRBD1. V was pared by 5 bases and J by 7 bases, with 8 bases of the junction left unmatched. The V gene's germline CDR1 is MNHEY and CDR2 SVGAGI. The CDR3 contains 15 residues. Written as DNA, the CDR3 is TGTGCCAGCAGTCTGACAGGGTTGGGGAATTCACCCCTCCACTTT. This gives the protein CASSLTGLGNSPLHF.

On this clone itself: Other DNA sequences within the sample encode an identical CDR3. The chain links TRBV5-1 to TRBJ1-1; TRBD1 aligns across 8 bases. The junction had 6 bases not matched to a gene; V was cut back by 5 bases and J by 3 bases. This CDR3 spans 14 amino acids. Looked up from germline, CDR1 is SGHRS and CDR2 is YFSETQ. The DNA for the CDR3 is TGCGCCAGCAGTTGGACAGGGTATGACACTGAAGCTTTCTTT. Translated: CASSWTGYDTEAFF.

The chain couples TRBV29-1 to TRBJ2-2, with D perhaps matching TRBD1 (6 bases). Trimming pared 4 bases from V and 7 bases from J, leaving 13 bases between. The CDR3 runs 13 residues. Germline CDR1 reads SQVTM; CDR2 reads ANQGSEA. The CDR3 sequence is CSVGQVIGGELFF. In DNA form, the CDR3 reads TGCAGCGTTGGACAGGTTATCGGCGGGGAGCTGTTTTTT.

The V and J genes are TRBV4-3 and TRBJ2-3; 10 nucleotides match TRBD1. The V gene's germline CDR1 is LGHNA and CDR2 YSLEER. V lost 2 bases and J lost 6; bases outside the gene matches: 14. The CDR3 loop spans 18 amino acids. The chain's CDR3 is CASSQRGPGQGIVDTQYF. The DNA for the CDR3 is TGCGCCAGCAGCCAAAGGGGCCCGGGACAGGGGATTGTGGATACGCAGTATTTT.

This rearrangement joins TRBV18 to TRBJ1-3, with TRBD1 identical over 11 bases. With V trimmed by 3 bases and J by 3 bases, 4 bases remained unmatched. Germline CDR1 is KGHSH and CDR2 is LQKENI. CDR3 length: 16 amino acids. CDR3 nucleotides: TGTGCCAGCTCACCCTGGACAGGGGGCAATGGAAACACCATATATTTT. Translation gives CASSPWTGGNGNTIYF.

CDR3 protein: CASSSFRTSDSTDTQYF. CDR3 DNA: TGTGCCAGCAGCTCCTTCAGGACTAGCGACAGCACAGATACGCAGTATTTT. This chain connects TRBV7-2 to TRBJ2-3; 9 nucleotides line up with TRBD2. This CDR3 region has 17 residues. Trimming at V came to 4 bases and at J to 0 bases, leaving 8 bases not matched to a gene. Germline lookup yields CDR1 SGHTA and CDR2 FQGNSA.

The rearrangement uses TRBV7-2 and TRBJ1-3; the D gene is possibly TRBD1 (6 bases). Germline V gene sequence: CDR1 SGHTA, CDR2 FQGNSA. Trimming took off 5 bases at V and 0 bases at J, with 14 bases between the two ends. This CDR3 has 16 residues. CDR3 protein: CASSENWGLSGNTIYF. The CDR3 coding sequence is TGTGCCAGCAGCGAAAACTGGGGGCTCTCTGGAAACACCATATATTTT.

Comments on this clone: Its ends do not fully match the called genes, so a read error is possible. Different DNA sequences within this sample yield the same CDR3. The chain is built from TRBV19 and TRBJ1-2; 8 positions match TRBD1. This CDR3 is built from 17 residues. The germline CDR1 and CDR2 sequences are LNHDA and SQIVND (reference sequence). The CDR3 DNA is TGTGCCAGTACTTATAGGCAGGGGGCACAGGCTAACTATGGCTACACTTTC. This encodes CASTYRQGAQANYGYTF.

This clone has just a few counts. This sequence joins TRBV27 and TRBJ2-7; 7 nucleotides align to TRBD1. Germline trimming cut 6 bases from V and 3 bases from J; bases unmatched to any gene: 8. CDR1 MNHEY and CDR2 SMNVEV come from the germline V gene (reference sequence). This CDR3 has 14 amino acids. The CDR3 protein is CASSLGQDHYEQYF. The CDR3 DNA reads TGTGCCAGCAGCCTAGGACAGGACCACTACGAGCAGTACTTC.

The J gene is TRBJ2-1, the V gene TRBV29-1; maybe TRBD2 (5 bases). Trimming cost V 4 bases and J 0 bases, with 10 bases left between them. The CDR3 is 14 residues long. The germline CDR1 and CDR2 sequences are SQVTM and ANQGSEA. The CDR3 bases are TGCAGCGTTGTCGGGGATAGCTCCTACAATGAGCAGTTCTTC. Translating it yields CSVVGDSSYNEQFF.

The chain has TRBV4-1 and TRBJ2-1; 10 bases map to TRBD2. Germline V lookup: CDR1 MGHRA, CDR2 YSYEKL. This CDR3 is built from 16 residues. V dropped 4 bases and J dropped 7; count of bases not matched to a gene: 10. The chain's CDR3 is CASSRRGTSDLNEQFF. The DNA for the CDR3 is TGCGCCAGCAGCCGACGCGGGACTAGCGACCTTAATGAGCAGTTCTTC.

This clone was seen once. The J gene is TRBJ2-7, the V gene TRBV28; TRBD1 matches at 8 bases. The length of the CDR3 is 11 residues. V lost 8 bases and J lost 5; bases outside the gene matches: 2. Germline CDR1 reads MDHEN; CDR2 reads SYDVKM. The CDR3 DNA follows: TGTGCCAGCCTGACAGGGGACGAGCAGTACTTC. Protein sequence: CASLTGDEQYF.

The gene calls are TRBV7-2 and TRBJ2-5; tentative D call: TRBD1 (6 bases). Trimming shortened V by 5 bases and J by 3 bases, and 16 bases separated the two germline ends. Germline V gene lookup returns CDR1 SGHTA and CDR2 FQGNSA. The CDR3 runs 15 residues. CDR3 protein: CASSPMGSGEETQYF. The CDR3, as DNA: TGTGCCAGCAGCCCCATGGGTTCAGGGGAAGAGACCCAGTACTTC.

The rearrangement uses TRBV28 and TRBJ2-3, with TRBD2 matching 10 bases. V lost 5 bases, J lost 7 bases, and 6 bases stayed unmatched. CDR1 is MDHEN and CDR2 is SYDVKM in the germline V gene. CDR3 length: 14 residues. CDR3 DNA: TGTGCCAGCAGTGGCGGACTAGCGGAGCATACGCAGTATTTT. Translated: CASSGGLAEHTQYF.

DNA for the CDR3: TGTGCCAGCAACCTAGGACAGGGGAATTCACCCCTCCACTTT. Its protein product is CASNLGQGNSPLHF. V gene TRBV28 combines with J gene TRBJ1-6; 9 nucleotides match TRBD1. Germline V gene data show CDR1 as MDHEN and CDR2 as SYDVKM. V was clipped by 7 bases and J by 7 bases; unmatched bases: 5. The CDR3 totals 14 residues.

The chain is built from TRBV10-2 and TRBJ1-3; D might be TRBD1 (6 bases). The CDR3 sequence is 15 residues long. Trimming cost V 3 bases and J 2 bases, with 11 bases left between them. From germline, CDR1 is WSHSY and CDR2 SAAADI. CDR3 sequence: CASSDGGATGNTIYF. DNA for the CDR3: TGCGCCAGCAGTGATGGGGGGGCAACTGGAAACACCATATATTTT.

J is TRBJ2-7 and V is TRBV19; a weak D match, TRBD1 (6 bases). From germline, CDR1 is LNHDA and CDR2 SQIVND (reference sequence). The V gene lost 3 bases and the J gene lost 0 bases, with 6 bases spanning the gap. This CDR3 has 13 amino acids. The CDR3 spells CASSMDSSYEQYF. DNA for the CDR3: TGTGCCAGTAGTATGGACAGCTCCTACGAGCAGTACTTC.

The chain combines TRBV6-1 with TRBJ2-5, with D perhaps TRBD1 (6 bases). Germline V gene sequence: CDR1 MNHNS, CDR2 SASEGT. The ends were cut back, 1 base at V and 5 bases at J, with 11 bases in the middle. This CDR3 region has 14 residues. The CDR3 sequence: CASSEGWGLETQYF. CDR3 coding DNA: TGTGCCAGCAGTGAAGGATGGGGGCTTGAGACCCAGTACTTC.